This TCR beta chain was sequenced in a study of blood T cell repertoires in COVID-19. Study at large: Sites in the United States, Italy and Spain provided acute and convalescent COVID-19 samples. Sample material is recorded as cDNA or gDNA derived from T cells, B-cell-depleted T cells, or PBMCs.

The authors' processing: Estimated nucleated cell counts came from reference gene primer amplification. The repertoire was sequenced with immunoSEQ multiplex PCR; TCRdb's copy has only in-frame clones and lacks some. The DNA gave D and trimming, while V, J and clone size come from that table. The sample includes 90,000 or so clones, roughly 88% of them seen just once. Sequencing was done on a sample of peripheral blood. The clonotype was recovered from a man between 60 and 70 years old with acute or convalescent COVID-19.

DNA for the CDR3: TGTGCCAGTAGTAACTACCGGGACTACGTCCACAATGAGCAGTTCTTC. It yields the protein CASSNYRDYVHNEQFF. The rearrangement links TRBV19 to TRBJ2-1; 7 bases are a match to TRBD2. Germline values: CDR1 LNHDA, CDR2 SQIVND (reference sequence). The CDR3 is 16 amino acids. The V gene end was trimmed by 4 bases and the J gene end by 5 bases; junction bases not matched to a gene: 11.